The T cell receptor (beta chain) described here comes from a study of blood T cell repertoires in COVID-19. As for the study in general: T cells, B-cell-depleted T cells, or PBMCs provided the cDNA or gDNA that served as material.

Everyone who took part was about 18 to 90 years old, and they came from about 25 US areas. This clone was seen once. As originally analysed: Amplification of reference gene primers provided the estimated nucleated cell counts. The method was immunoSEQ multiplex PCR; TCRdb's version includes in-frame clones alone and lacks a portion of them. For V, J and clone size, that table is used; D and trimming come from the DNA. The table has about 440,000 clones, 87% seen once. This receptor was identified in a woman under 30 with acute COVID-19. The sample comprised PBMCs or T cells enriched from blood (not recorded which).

The chain's CDR3 is CASSLRTLDGTYEQYF. The CDR3 bases are TGTGCCAGCAGCTTACGGACATTGGATGGGACCTACGAGCAGTACTTC. V is TRBV5-6 and J is TRBJ2-7, with D perhaps TRBD1 (5 bases). CDR1 is SGHDT, CDR2 YYEEEE, per germline. V was clipped by 2 bases and J by 2 bases, with 17 bases between them. This CDR3 region has 16 residues.